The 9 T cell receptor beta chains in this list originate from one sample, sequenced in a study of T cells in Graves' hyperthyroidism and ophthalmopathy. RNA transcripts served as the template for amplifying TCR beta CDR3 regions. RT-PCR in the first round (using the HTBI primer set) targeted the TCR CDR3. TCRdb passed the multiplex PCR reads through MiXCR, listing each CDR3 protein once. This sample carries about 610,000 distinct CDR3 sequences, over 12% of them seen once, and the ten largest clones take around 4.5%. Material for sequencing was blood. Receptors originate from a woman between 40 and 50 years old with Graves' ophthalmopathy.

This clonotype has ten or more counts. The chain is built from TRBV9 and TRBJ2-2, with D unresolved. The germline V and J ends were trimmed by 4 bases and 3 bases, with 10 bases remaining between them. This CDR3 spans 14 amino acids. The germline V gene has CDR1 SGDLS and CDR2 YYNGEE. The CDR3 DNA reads TGTGCCAGCAGCCTCCAATCGTACACCGGGGAGCTGTTTTTT. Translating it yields CASSLQSYTGELFF.

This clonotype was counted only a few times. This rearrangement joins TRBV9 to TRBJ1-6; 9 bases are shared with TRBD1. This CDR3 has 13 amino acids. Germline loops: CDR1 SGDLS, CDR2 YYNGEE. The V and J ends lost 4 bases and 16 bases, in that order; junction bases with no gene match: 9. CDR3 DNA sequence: TGTGCCAGCAGCTCGACCGGGACAGGGTCACTCCACTTT. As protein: CASSSTGTGSLHF.

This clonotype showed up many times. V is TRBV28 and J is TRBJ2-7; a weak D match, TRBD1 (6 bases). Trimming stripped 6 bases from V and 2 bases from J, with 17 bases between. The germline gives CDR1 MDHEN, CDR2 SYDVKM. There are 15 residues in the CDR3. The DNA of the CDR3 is TGTGCCAGCAGGGAGACAGGATCTCTAACCTACGAGCAGTACTTC. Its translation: CASRETGSLTYEQYF. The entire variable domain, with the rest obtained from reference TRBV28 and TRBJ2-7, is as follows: DVKVTQSSRYLVKRTGEKVFLECVQDMDHENMFWYRQDPGLGLRLIYFSYDVKMKEKGDIPEGYSVSREKKERFSLILESASTNQTSMYLCASRETGSLTYEQYFGPGTRLTVT.

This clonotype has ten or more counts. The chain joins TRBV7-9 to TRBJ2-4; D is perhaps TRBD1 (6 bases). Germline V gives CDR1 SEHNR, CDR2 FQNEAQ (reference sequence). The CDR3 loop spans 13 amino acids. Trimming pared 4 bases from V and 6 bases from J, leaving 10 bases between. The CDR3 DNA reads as TGTGCCAGCAGCTCAGGGGAAGGAAACATTCAGTACTTC. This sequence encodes CASSSGEGNIQYF.

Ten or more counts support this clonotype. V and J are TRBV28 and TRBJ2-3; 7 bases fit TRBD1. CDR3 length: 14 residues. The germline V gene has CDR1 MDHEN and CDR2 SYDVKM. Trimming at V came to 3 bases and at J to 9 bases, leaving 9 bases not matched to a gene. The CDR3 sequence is CASSLLSRTGTQYF. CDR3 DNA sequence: TGTGCCAGCAGTTTGTTATCCCGGACAGGCACGCAGTATTTT.

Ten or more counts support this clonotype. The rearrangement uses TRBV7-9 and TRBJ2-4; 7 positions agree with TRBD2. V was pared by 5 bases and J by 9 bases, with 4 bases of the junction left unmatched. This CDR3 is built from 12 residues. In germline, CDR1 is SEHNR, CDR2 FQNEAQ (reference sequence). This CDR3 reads CASSAGVSIQYF. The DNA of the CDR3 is TGTGCCAGCAGCGCGGGAGTGAGCATTCAGTACTTC.

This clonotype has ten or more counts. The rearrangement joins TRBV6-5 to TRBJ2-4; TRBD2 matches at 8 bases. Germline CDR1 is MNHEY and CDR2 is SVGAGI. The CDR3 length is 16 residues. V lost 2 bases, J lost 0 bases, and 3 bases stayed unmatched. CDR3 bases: TGTGCCAGCAGTTACCCTAGCGGGTTAGCCAAAAACATTCAGTACTTC. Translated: CASSYPSGLAKNIQYF.

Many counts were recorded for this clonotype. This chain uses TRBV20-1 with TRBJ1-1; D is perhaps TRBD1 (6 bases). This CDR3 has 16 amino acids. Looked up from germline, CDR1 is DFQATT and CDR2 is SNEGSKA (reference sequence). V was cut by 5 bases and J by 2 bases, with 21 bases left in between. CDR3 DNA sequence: TGCAGTGCTCCGGGGGGGCAGTCCCTGGGCAACACTGAAGCTTTCTTT. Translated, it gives CSAPGGQSLGNTEAFF.

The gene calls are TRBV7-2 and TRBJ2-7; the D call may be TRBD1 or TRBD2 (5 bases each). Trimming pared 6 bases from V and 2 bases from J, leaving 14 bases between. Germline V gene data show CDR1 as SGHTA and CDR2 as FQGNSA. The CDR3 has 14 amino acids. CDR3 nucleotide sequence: TGTGCCAGCAGGATCCGGGACCCCGCCTACGAGCAGTACTTC. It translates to CASRIRDPAYEQYF.